The rows below give T cell receptor beta chains drawn from one sample of a study of CD8+ T cells in alopecia areata. Sequencing used immunoSEQ multiplex PCR; TCRdb keeps in-frame clones, though not all of them. This table has 90,000 to 100,000 clones, approximately 42% appearing once. The sequenced sample was CD4+ T cells sorted from blood. The receptors come from a human donor with alopecia areata. Each CDR3 is given with its conserved first and last residue. The order of the fields is clone size, J gene, D gene, V gene, CDR3 protein, CDR3 DNA. D genes are given only for firm matches. Some rows mark clone size as missing; the rest say once, few, many or name a class of expanded clone.

>NA|TRBJ2-2|NA|TRBV6-1
CASSETGANTGELFF
TGTGCCAGCAGTGAGACAGGCGCGAACACCGGGGAGCTGTTTTTT
>few|TRBJ2-1|NA|TRBV29-1
CSGSDTSSYNEQFF
TGCAGCGGGAGCGACACGAGCTCCTACAATGAGCAGTTCTTC
>few|TRBJ2-5|NA|TRBV5-1
CASSLETEETQYF
TGCGCCAGCAGCTTGGAAACAGAAGAGACCCAGTACTTC
>few|TRBJ2-1|TRBD2|TRBV4-1
CASSQLLSGRPSYNEQFF
TGCGCCAGCAGCCAACTTCTTAGCGGGAGGCCGTCCTACAATGAGCAGTTCTTC
>few|TRBJ2-7|NA|TRBV21-1
CASRGNSSYEQYF
TGTGCCAGCAGGGGTAATAGCTCCTACGAGCAGTACTTC
>few|TRBJ2-5|NA|TRBV7-9
CASSLPLASVRETQYF
TGTGCCAGCAGCCTCCCTCTAGCTAGCGTCAGGGAGACCCAGTACTTC
>once|TRBJ2-1|TRBD2|TRBV5-4
CASNKLAGPYNEQFF
TGTGCCAGCAACAAACTAGCGGGACCATACAATGAGCAGTTCTTC
>NA|TRBJ2-7|NA|TRBV23-1
CASSPDRFSHEQYF
TGCGCCAGCAGCCCAGACAGGTTTAGCCACGAGCAGTACTTC
>NA|TRBJ2-5|NA|TRBV7-9
CASSPDIPRWTVYQETQYF
TGTGCCAGCAGCCCAGATATCCCCCGTTGGACAGTTTACCAAGAGACCCAGTACTTC
>NA|TRBJ2-2|NA|TRBV29-1
CSVRRDGNTGELFF
TGCAGCGTTCGTCGGGACGGGAACACCGGGGAGCTGTTTTTT
>few|TRBJ2-1|NA|TRBV29-1
CSVEGRKEQFF
TGCAGCGTTGAAGGACGTAAAGAGCAGTTCTTC
>few|TRBJ2-3|TRBD2|TRBV19
CASSPSFAGGTDTQYF
TGTGCCAGTAGTCCGAGCTTCGCGGGGGGTACAGATACGCAGTATTTT
>NA|TRBJ1-6|NA|TRBV9
CASSVASEGNSPLHF
TGTGCCAGCAGCGTAGCATCTGAGGGAAATTCACCCCTCCACTTT
>NA|TRBJ2-3|NA|TRBV6-5
CASSYAYGGITDTQYF
TGTGCCAGCAGTTACGCTTACGGGGGTATTACAGATACGCAGTATTTT
>NA|TRBJ2-5|NA|TRBV7-9
CASSRLERYQETQYF
TGTGCCAGCAGCCGCTTGGAGCGGTACCAAGAGACCCAGTACTTC
>NA|TRBJ2-7|NA|TRBV5-6
CASSFRGVWSYEQYF
TGTGCCAGCAGCTTCCGTGGGGTTTGGTCCTACGAGCAGTACTTC
>NA|TRBJ1-3|NA|TRBV29-1
CSVEDGQWGNTIYF
TGCAGCGTTGAAGATGGACAGTGGGGAAACACCATATATTTT
>few|TRBJ1-2|NA|TRBV2
CASTPNTRANYGYTF
TGTGCCAGCACCCCAAACACGAGAGCTAACTATGGCTACACCTTC
>few|TRBJ1-2|TRBD1|TRBV7-9
CASTQTGSGYTF
TGTGCCAGCACCCAGACAGGGAGCGGCTACACCTTC
>NA|TRBJ2-5|NA|TRBV29-1
CSVVRAGETQYF
TGCAGCGTCGTCAGGGCTGGGGAGACCCAGTACTTC
>NA|TRBJ1-5|NA|TRBV27
CASSGSLSNQPQHF
TGTGCCAGCAGTGGCAGTCTTAGCAATCAGCCCCAGCATTTT
>NA|TRBJ2-7|NA|TRBV28
CASSNYEQYF
TGTGCCAGCAGTAACTACGAGCAGTACTTC
>NA|TRBJ2-7|TRBD2|TRBV7-2
CASSLVSGGGSYEQYF
TGTGCCAGCAGCTTAGTATCAGGCGGGGGTTCCTACGAGCAGTACTTC
>NA|TRBJ2-2|NA|TRBV2
CASSVGSAFTGELFF
TGTGCCAGCAGTGTCGGCTCGGCGTTCACCGGGGAGCTGTTTTTT
>NA|TRBJ2-5|NA|TRBV28
CASSEQSGSTQYF
TGTGCCAGCAGTGAACAGAGCGGATCGACCCAGTACTTC
>NA|TRBJ1-5|NA|TRBV6-6
CASSLRNQPQHF
TGTGCCAGCAGCCTCCGTAATCAGCCCCAGCATTTT
>few|TRBJ1-2|TRBD1|TRBV5-8
CASSFFPGQGAYGYTF
TGTGCCAGCAGCTTCTTCCCGGGACAGGGGGCGTATGGCTACACCTTC
>NA|TRBJ2-1|NA|TRBV5-8
CASSTRSTGTYNEQFF
TGTGCCAGCAGCACACGATCGACAGGCACCTACAATGAGCAGTTCTTC
>few|TRBJ1-1|NA|TRBV10-3
CAISESLYTEAFF
TGTGCCATCAGTGAGTCGCTTTACACTGAAGCTTTCTTT
>NA|TRBJ2-5|NA|TRBV27
CASSFARGGQETQYF
TGTGCCAGCAGTTTTGCCAGAGGGGGGCAAGAGACCCAGTACTTC
>few|TRBJ2-1|NA|TRBV11-3
CASAERGSSYNEQFF
TGTGCCAGCGCTGAGCGAGGGAGCTCCTACAATGAGCAGTTCTTC
>NA|TRBJ2-7|NA|TRBV5-4
CASTTGTGNHYEQYF
TGTGCCAGCACCACGGGGACCGGGAATCACTACGAGCAGTACTTC
>NA|TRBJ2-5|NA|TRBV9
CASSFLPGETQYF
TGTGCCAGCAGCTTCCTGCCGGGAGAGACCCAGTACTTC
>NA|TRBJ2-7|NA|TRBV6-5
CASSLGTRRVEQYF
TGTGCCAGCAGTTTGGGGACTCGGCGGGTCGAGCAGTACTTC
>NA|TRBJ1-2|TRBD1|TRBV30
CAWRTGTGLANYGYTF
TGTGCCTGGAGGACCGGGACAGGTCTAGCTAACTATGGCTACACCTTC
>NA|TRBJ1-2|NA|TRBV30
CAWSVGRYGYTF
TGTGCCTGGAGTGTGGGCCGTTATGGCTACACCTTC